Below, 10 T cell receptor beta chains from the same sample are listed, as sequenced in a study of PD-1 and CTLA-4 blockade in melanoma. Profiling relied on immunoSEQ multiplex PCR, and the TCRdb table lists in-frame clones only, not all of them. In the table there are some 29,000 clones, less than 90% of which are singletons. This sample comprised CD8+ T cells from peripheral blood, obtained before anti-PD-1 treatment. These TCRs come from a human donor with melanoma.

CDR3 residues: CASNSGRSYNEQFF. In DNA form, the CDR3 reads TGTGCCAGCAATAGCGGGAGATCTTACAATGAGCAGTTCTTC. The gene calls are TRBV6-5 and TRBJ2-1; 9 bases align to TRBD2. The trim removed 7 bases at V and 4 bases at J, leaving 5 bases unmatched. The germline CDR1 and CDR2 sequences are MNHEY and SVGAGI. The CDR3 runs 14 residues.

The V call is TRBV9, the J call TRBJ2-1, with 12 bases lining up with TRBD2. The CDR3 contains 15 residues. Germline CDR1 is SGDLS and CDR2 is YYNGEE. The ends lost 4 bases at V and 6 bases at J; junction bases unmatched: 5. CDR3 residues: CASSPTSGRTNEQFF. The CDR3 DNA sequence: TGTGCCAGCAGCCCTACTAGCGGGAGGACCAATGAGCAGTTCTTC.

This clone came up once. The rearrangement uses TRBV24-1 and TRBJ2-3; 9 positions match TRBD2. J gave up 4 bases and V 4 bases, and 8 bases lay outside the gene matches. Germline V lookup: CDR1 KGHDR, CDR2 SFDVKD. The CDR3 covers 16 residues. CDR3: CATSDSQREVPDTQYF. As DNA, the CDR3 is TGTGCCACCAGTGACTCGCAGCGGGAGGTCCCAGATACGCAGTATTTT.

The chain carries TRBV28 and TRBJ2-7, with 12 bases fitting TRBD2. J lost 4 bases, V lost 6 bases, and 10 bases had no gene match. Germline assignment: CDR1 MDHEN and CDR2 SYDVKM. The CDR3 sequence is 16 residues long. CDR3 bases: TGTGCCAGCAGCCCCGGACTAGCGGGAAGTGTTTACGAGCAGTACTTC. This sequence encodes CASSPGLAGSVYEQYF. The entire variable domain, with the rest obtained from reference TRBV28 and TRBJ2-7, is as follows: DVKVTQSSRYLVKRTGEKVFLECVQDMDHENMFWYRQDPGLGLRLIYFSYDVKMKEKGDIPEGYSVSREKKERFSLILESASTNQTSMYLCASSPGLAGSVYEQYFGPGTRLTVT.

This clone was detected a few times. This chain links TRBV4-1 with TRBJ2-7; D remains unclear. CDR1 and CDR2 (germline): MGHRA, YSYEKL. This CDR3 comprises 17 residues. V lost 3 bases and J lost 4, with 22 bases in between. The CDR3 DNA reads as TGCGCCAGCAGCCAGGTCCTCACGGCGGTCCTTTCGTACGAGCAGTACTTC. Translation gives CASSQVLTAVLSYEQYF.

The chain combines TRBV19 with TRBJ2-7; tentative D call: TRBD1 (6 bases). This CDR3 is 14 amino acids long. The V gene's germline CDR1 is LNHDA and CDR2 SQIVND (reference sequence). V was pared by 6 bases and J by 3 bases, with 15 bases between. The CDR3 loop is CASSPPGHLYEQYF. In DNA form, the CDR3 reads TGTGCCAGTAGCCCACCGGGACACCTCTACGAGCAGTACTTC.

The rearrangement uses TRBV4-2 and TRBJ2-5, with D possibly called TRBD1 or TRBD2 (5 bases each). V gave up 0 bases and J gave up 5 bases, with 13 bases separating them. The CDR3 consists of 15 residues. Germline V gives CDR1 LGHNA, CDR2 YNFKEQ. The CDR3 loop is CASSQDRGAWETQYF. Written as DNA, the CDR3 is TGTGCCAGCAGCCAAGATAGAGGGGCTTGGGAGACCCAGTACTTC.

The V call is TRBV19, the J call TRBJ1-2; the D gene is possibly TRBD1 (6 bases). Between the trimmed V and J ends, which lost 5 bases and 0 bases, there was a span of 7 bases. This CDR3 spans 13 amino acids. CDR1 is LNHDA and CDR2 is SQIVND in the germline V gene (reference sequence). The chain's CDR3 is CASSYRANYGYTF. The CDR3 bases are TGTGCCAGTAGTTACAGGGCTAACTATGGCTACACCTTC. Filled out from reference TRBV19 and TRBJ1-2, the complete variable domain reads DGGITQSPKYLFRKEGQNVTLSCEQNLNHDAMYWYRQDPGQGLRLIYYSQIVNDFQKGDIAEGYSVSREKKESFPLTVTSAQKNPTAFYLCASSYRANYGYTFGSGTRLTVV.

The chain recombines TRBV3-1 (or the pseudogene TRBV3-2) with TRBJ1-2; 9 nucleotides agree with TRBD1. This CDR3 has 13 residues. V shed 4 bases, J shed 4 bases, and the junction held 1 base outside the gene matches. Germline V lookup: CDR1 LGHDT, CDR2 YNNKEL (reference sequence). Here the CDR3 reads CASSPQGAYGYTF. CDR3 nucleotides: TGTGCCAGCAGCCCACAGGGGGCCTATGGCTACACCTTC.

This chain uses TRBV27 with TRBJ2-7; TRBD1 matches at 9 bases. V lost 8 bases and J lost 7; bases outside the gene matches: 12. Germline CDR1 is MNHEY and CDR2 is SMNVEV (reference sequence). The CDR3 contains 14 residues. CDR3 bases: TGTGCCAGCGGGGACAGGGACCTCCTCGGGGAGCAGTACTTC. Protein sequence: CASGDRDLLGEQYF.